The following is a TCR beta chain sequence with its context. Per the authors' pipeline: It was from reference gene primer amplification that nucleated cell counts were estimated. The protocol was immunoSEQ multiplex PCR, while the TCRdb copy is restricted to in-frame clones and leaves out a portion. The V and J calls and clone size were taken over from that table, and D and trimming were inferred from the DNA. This table has some 58,000 clones, 87% appearing once. The CDR3 runs to 14 residues. V shed 5 bases and J 5 bases; nucleotides not matched to a gene: 6. Germline V CDR1 and CDR2: SGHVS, FQNEAQ. This sample was taken from a study of blood T cell repertoires in COVID-19. Study summary: The United States, Italy and Spain supplied acute and convalescent COVID-19 samples. T cells, B-cell-depleted T cells, or PBMCs supplied cDNA or gDNA.

The V call is TRBV7-8, the J call TRBJ2-1; 7 bases are a match to TRBD2. The sequence derives from a man aged 45-65 years with acute or convalescent COVID-19. Sequenced sample: peripheral blood. The CDR3 loop reads CASSNPGLNNEQFF. The DNA of the CDR3 is TGTGCCAGCAGCAACCCGGGACTAAACAATGAGCAGTTCTTC.